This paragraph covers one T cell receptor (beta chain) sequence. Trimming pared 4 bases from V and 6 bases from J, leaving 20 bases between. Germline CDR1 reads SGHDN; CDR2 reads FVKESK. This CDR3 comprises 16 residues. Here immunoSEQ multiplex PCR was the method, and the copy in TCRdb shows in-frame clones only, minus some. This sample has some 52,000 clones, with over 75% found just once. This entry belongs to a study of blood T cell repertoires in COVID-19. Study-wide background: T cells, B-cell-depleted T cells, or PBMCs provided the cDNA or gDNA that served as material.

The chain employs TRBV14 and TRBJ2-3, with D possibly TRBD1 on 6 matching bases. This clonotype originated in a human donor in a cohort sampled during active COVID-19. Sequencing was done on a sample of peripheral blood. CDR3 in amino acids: CASSRRIQGSYDTQYF. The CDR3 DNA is TGTGCCAGCAGCCGCAGGATACAGGGAAGTTACGATACGCAGTATTTT.